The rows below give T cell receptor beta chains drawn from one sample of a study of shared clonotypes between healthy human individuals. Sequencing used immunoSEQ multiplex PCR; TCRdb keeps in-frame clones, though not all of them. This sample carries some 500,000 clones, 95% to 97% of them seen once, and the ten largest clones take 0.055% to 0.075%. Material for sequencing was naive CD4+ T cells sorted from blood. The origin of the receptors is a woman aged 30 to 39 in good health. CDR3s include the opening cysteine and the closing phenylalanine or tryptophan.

CASSFLSWTPSTDTQYF | TRBJ2-3 | TRBV7-9
CASSLDLLDRGNTEAFF | TRBJ1-1 | TRBV28
CASSITTGELFF | TRBJ2-2 | TRBV19
CASSYSGTVAYEQYF | TRBJ2-7 | TRBV6-6
CASSVGDMNTEAFF | TRBJ1-1 | TRBV2
CASSLGGRPGELFF | TRBJ2-2 | TRBV28
CASSSIQGDTEAFF | TRBJ1-1 | TRBV28
CASSIRTRQGEQFF | TRBJ2-1 | TRBV9
CASRGRTGTNTGELFF | TRBJ2-2 | TRBV7-9
CASSVDLFYEQYF | TRBJ2-7 | TRBV14
CASSMGQITGELFF | TRBJ2-2 | TRBV19
CASSTIALDRTSNYGYTF | TRBJ1-2 | TRBV19
CASSPTPGPGVHEQYF | TRBJ2-7 | TRBV7-9
CASSPGRSYNEQFF | TRBJ2-1 | TRBV27
CASSSHSGNYEQYF | TRBJ2-7 | TRBV28
CASSIKRAGADYGYTF | TRBJ1-2 | TRBV13
CASKGRLAGGIQYF | TRBJ2-4 | TRBV2
CASSLQLPTYEQYF | TRBJ2-7 | TRBV5-8
CASSLGTSGIDTQYF | TRBJ2-3 | TRBV5-1
CASSPLVLRGGELFF | TRBJ2-2 | TRBV4-1
CASSQHTAGYNEQFF | TRBJ2-1 | TRBV28
CASSLGTSGIGVEQYF | TRBJ2-7 | TRBV5-1
CASREQGDTQYF | TRBJ2-3 | TRBV2
CASSFSGTDTQYF | TRBJ2-3 | TRBV28
CASNPQGGNTEAFF | TRBJ1-1 | TRBV2
CASSATGQAYGYTF | TRBJ1-2 | TRBV6-4
CASSLTGPDTQYF | TRBJ2-3 | TRBV7-9
CASMALGNYGYTF | TRBJ1-2 | TRBV28
CASSEASHRVFVTNEKLFF | TRBJ1-4 | TRBV6-1
CACPKGEGLYEQYF | TRBJ2-7 | TRBV2
CASSQGPGRTLSGNTIYF | TRBJ1-3 | TRBV4-1
CASTTRGRGRTEAFF | TRBJ1-1 | TRBV28
CASNEGYSPLHF | TRBJ1-6 | TRBV6-1
CASMRSGRSNQPQHF | TRBJ1-5 | TRBV2
CARAYRSEAFF | TRBJ1-1 | TRBV5-1
CASSFASGRQQFF | TRBJ2-1 | TRBV28
CASRPLQNTEAFF | TRBJ1-1 | TRBV28
CASSTTVGTEAFF | TRBJ1-1 | TRBV7-8
CASSTASGANVLTF | TRBJ2-6 | TRBV19
CASRSSGRPTDTQYF | TRBJ2-3 | TRBV27
CAISELGLAEETQYF | TRBJ2-5 | TRBV10-3
CASAMEQGRTGYTF | TRBJ1-2 | TRBV7-9
CASRRTSGTETQYF | TRBJ2-5 | TRBV10-2
CASSLDRSGRGGDEQFF | TRBJ2-1 | TRBV11-2
CSVRLRGGNQPQHF | TRBJ1-5 | TRBV29-1
CASSPRGVQYF | TRBJ2-7 | TRBV28
CASSIGQGRNNEQFF | TRBJ2-1 | TRBV19
CATTSTPGTQYF | TRBJ2-3 | TRBV25-1
CASRRNSYEQYF | TRBJ2-7 | TRBV5-1
CASSSGLAGVGDTQYF | TRBJ2-3 | TRBV7-2
CASSLSGVSNQPQHF | TRBJ1-5 | TRBV27
CASSPGGGAGQPQHF | TRBJ1-5 | TRBV2
CASSHGTGALGANVLTF | TRBJ2-6 | TRBV19
CASRLTENTEAFF | TRBJ1-1 | TRBV6-4